The entry below gives a single TCR beta chain sequence along with its context. As handled by the study authors: Using reference gene primer amplification, nucleated cell counts were estimated. Measured with immunoSEQ multiplex PCR; TCRdb has only the in-frame clones, and not every one. V and J calls and clone size are those listed in that table; D and trimming were worked out from the DNA. The sample has some 260,000 clones, around 82% seen once. The CDR3 totals 15 residues. Per the germline V gene, CDR1 is SGHVS and CDR2 is FQNEAQ. J was trimmed by 5 bases and V by 3 bases; bases with no gene match: 6. This record comes from a study of blood T cell repertoires in COVID-19. For the study at large: Acute-phase and convalescent COVID-19 samples originated in the United States, Italy and Spain. From T cells, B-cell-depleted T cells, or PBMCs came the material, which was cDNA or gDNA.

The sample was peripheral blood. The chain employs TRBV7-8 and TRBJ1-2; the match to TRBD1 covers 10 bases. The sequence derives from a woman of 80 years or more with active or convalescent COVID-19. Written as DNA, the CDR3 is TGTGCCAGCAGCTTGACGACAGGGGGCCAATATGGCTACACCTTC. Translation gives CASSLTTGGQYGYTF.